This record looks at one T cell receptor beta chain sequence and its context. This clonotype was seen a handful of times. Its binding antigen is unknown. No base qualities exist here, and no much larger clone lies one base off it. This record comes from a study of patients and donors after allogeneic stem cell transplantation (dated by TCRdb to 2019 to 2021). Trimming removed 7 bases from V and 0 bases from J, leaving 11 bases between the germline ends. The CDR3 numbers 14 residues from cysteine through phenylalanine. The only DNA kept is the CDR3, 42 bases in frame from the first base. Library method: RT-PCR. The instrument given in TCRdb is NextSeq 550. TCRdb reprocessed the public reads (quality trimming at Q25 with fastp, clone calling with MiXCR) and kept in-frame beta chains. Under each unique CDR3 protein, matching rows form one entry showing the most common genes and DNA. In this sample the table shows about a million distinct CDR3 sequences, roughly 18% of which occur a single time. The ten largest clones represent 6% of the sample.

This TCR derives from a human donor who was either an allogeneic HSCT recipient or a stem cell or donor lymphocyte infusion donor (not recorded which). It is not recorded whose cells these are; they may come from a transplant donor. Sequencing was carried out using blood, either unsorted or a sorted T cell fraction (not recorded which). Recombination joined TRBV12-3 or TRBV12-4 with TRBJ2-3; too little of a D gene remains to name it. The CDR3 region reads CASTSPTSTDTQYF. The nucleotide sequence reads TGTGCCAGCACCTCCCCGACTAGCACAGATACGCAGTATTTT.